The next 4 T cell receptor beta chains were all read from a single sample in a study of T-cell reconstitution after alpha-beta-depleted transplantation in children. For TCRbeta, the library was prepared with unique molecular identifiers. TCRdb re-called the PCR reads through MiXCR, storing one row per CDR3 protein. Of about 540,000 distinct CDR3 sequences in the sample, around 19% were seen once. This specimen was PBMCs from the stem cell graft donor, taken from the stem cell graft. The source of these receptors is a human donor who donated a stem cell graft to a child with acute lymphoblastic leukemia.

V usage is TRBV20-1 and J usage is TRBJ1-2; TRBD1 might be the D (5 bases). V dropped 6 bases and J dropped 6 bases, with 14 bases sitting between them. CDR3 length: 12 residues. From germline, CDR1 is DFQATT and CDR2 SNEGSKA (reference sequence). The CDR3 bases are TGCAGTGCCTGGGCCGGGGGAGATGGCTACACCTTC. Its translation is CSAWAGGDGYTF.

This clonotype was seen only a few times. The V gene is TRBV27, the J gene TRBJ2-7, with D perhaps matching TRBD1 (5 bases). Germline V CDR1 and CDR2: MNHEY, SMNVEV (reference sequence). The CDR3 runs to 15 residues. V gave up 0 bases and J gave up 2 bases, with 11 bases separating them. CDR3 in amino acids: CASSLSWGSPYEQYF. The CDR3 DNA reads TGTGCCAGCAGTTTATCTTGGGGCAGCCCCTACGAGCAGTACTTC.

The V gene is TRBV6-2 or TRBV6-3, the J gene TRBJ2-1; 13 bases match TRBD2. With 6 bases clipped from V and 6 bases from J, the junction kept 14 bases outside the gene matches. Germline lookup yields CDR1 MNHEY and CDR2 SVGEGT. This CDR3 is built from 18 residues. The CDR3 loop is CASSQIGTSGVGGNEQFF. The CDR3 DNA follows: TGTGCCAGCAGCCAGATCGGGACTAGCGGGGTGGGGGGCAATGAGCAGTTCTTC.

This clonotype has at least ten counts. The chain recombines TRBV3-1 with TRBJ1-1, with D possibly matching TRBD1 (6 bases). Trimming removed 3 bases from V and 8 bases from J, with 10 bases in between. This CDR3 is 12 amino acids long. The V gene's germline CDR1 is LGHDT and CDR2 YNNKEL (reference sequence). CDR3 sequence: CASSHGDKEAFF. The CDR3 nucleotides are TGTGCCAGCAGCCACGGGGACAAGGAAGCTTTCTTT.